These 16 T cell receptor beta chains share one sample of origin, sequenced in a study of regulatory and conventional T cells in RAG deficiency. Regulatory T cells were sorted from blood as CD4+ CD25-high CD127-low cells. Generated by immunoSEQ multiplex PCR, the TCRdb table keeps only in-frame clones and is missing some. The profile shows around 29,000 clones, 80% to 95% of them singletons. This same sample was also taken into another study, of regulatory T cells. That investigation notes: The primer mix had 52 TRBV and 13 TRBJ primers.

The material sequenced was Tregs sorted from blood. The receptor set was obtained from a human donor in good health.

The chain links TRBV18 to TRBJ1-1; 9 nucleotides line up with TRBD1. Per the germline V gene, CDR1 is KGHSH and CDR2 is LQKENI. After removal of 2 bases from V and 5 bases from J, the junction contained 6 bases not matched to a gene. This CDR3 has 15 residues. The CDR3 spells CASSPTGTGITEAFF. The CDR3 nucleotides read TGTGCCAGCTCACCAACCGGGACAGGGATAACTGAAGCTTTCTTT.

The chain has TRBV19 and TRBJ2-5, with D perhaps TRBD1 or TRBD2 (5 bases each). Germline values: CDR1 LNHDA, CDR2 SQIVND (reference sequence). The germline V and J ends were trimmed by 10 bases and 3 bases, with 18 bases remaining between them. The CDR3 is made up of 14 amino acids. CDR3 residues: CATAPGRWEETQYF. DNA of the CDR3: TGTGCCACCGCCCCGGGGCGTTGGGAAGAGACCCAGTACTTC.

Concerning this clone itself: The junction shows a germline mismatch at one end, possibly a read error. V is TRBV6-6 and J is TRBJ1-4; D unclear. This CDR3 has 12 amino acids. Germline V gives CDR1 MNHNY, CDR2 SVGAGI (reference sequence). CDR3 sequence (DNA): TGTGCCAGCAGGCCCTATACTGAAAGACTGTTTTTT. Translating it yields CASRPYTERLFF.

The CDR3 here is CASSFTGRTMGYGYTF. Here the CDR3 DNA reads TGTGCCAGTAGTTTCACAGGGCGGACTATGGGCTATGGCTACACCTTC. The chain uses TRBV19 and TRBJ1-2; tentatively, D is TRBD1 (6 bases). The CDR3 sequence is 16 residues long. Germline V CDR1 and CDR2: LNHDA, SQIVND (reference sequence). Trimming took off 5 bases at V and 4 bases at J, with 20 bases between the two ends.

The chain joins TRBV5-6 to TRBJ1-4; D not certain. The CDR3 spans 14 residues. The germline V gene encodes CDR1 SGHDT and CDR2 YYEEEE. V lost 0 bases and J 8 bases, leaving 11 bases between the germline ends. CDR3 sequence: CASSLVAGREKLFF. CDR3 nucleotides: TGTGCCAGCAGCTTGGTGGCAGGACGAGAAAAACTGTTTTTT.

This chain links TRBV5-1 with TRBJ2-2, with D unclear. Deletions cut 1 base from V and 3 bases from J, with 10 bases between. CDR1 and CDR2 from the germline V gene are SGHRS and YFSETQ. The CDR3 is made up of 15 amino acids. CDR3 in amino acids: CASSLWGRDTGELFF. The CDR3 bases are TGCGCCAGCAGCTTGTGGGGAAGGGACACCGGGGAGCTGTTTTTT.

The chain recombines TRBV5-1 with TRBJ2-5, with D unresolved. The CDR3 is 12 amino acids. Trimming left V 0 bases short and J 5 bases short, with 5 bases between. The germline V gene has CDR1 SGHRS and CDR2 YFSETQ. CDR3 region: CASSLATETQYF. The CDR3 DNA follows: TGCGCCAGCAGCTTGGCCACTGAGACCCAGTACTTC.

The chain recombines TRBV7-2 with TRBJ2-7; D gene ambiguous. Trimming stripped 5 bases from V and 1 base from J, with 3 bases between. The germline V gene has CDR1 SGHTA and CDR2 FQGNSA. The CDR3 is 11 residues long. The CDR3 protein is CASSVSYEQYF. In nucleotides, the CDR3 is TGTGCCAGCAGCGTATCCTACGAGCAGTACTTC. Looking up the rest from reference TRBV7-2 and TRBJ2-7 gives the full variable domain: GAGVSQSPSNKVTEKGKDVELRCDPISGHTALYWYRQSLGQGLEFLIYFQGNSAPDKSGLPSDRFSAERTGGSVSTLTIQRTQQEDSAVYLCASSVSYEQYFGPGTRLTVT.

This clone appeared a single time. The gene calls are TRBV6-5 and TRBJ1-3; D is unresolved. The CDR3 runs to 15 residues. V lost 0 bases and J 2 bases, leaving 8 bases between the germline ends. Germline V CDR1 and CDR2: MNHEY, SVGAGI. The CDR3, as DNA: TGTGCCAGCAGTTACTCGTCGCTCCCTGGAAACACCATATATTTT. This sequence encodes CASSYSSLPGNTIYF.

This chain joins TRBV7-2 and TRBJ2-7; a possible D gene is TRBD1 (5 bases). Germline-derived CDR1 and CDR2 are SGHTA and FQGNSA. V was trimmed by 5 bases and J by 2 bases, leaving 7 bases between them. The CDR3 extends over 12 amino acids. The CDR3 reads CASSQDTYEQYF. CDR3 bases: TGTGCCAGCAGCCAGGACACCTACGAGCAGTACTTC.

The chain joins TRBV5-5 to TRBJ1-4, with TRBD1 matching over 8 bases. The V and J ends lost 5 bases and 4 bases, in that order; junction bases with no gene match: 10. The CDR3 contains 16 residues. From germline, CDR1 is SGHKS and CDR2 YYEKEE (reference sequence). The CDR3 reads CASSSPGQDINEKLFF. CDR3 sequence (DNA): TGTGCCAGCAGTTCACCGGGACAGGACATTAATGAAAAACTGTTTTTT.

The chain's CDR3 is CASSLGQYYGYTF. CDR3 sequence (DNA): TGTGCCAGCAGCTTAGGACAGTACTATGGCTACACCTTC. This chain connects TRBV11-2 to TRBJ1-2, with a tentative D call TRBD1 (5 bases). V was pared by 1 base and J by 3 bases, with 6 bases between. Germline CDR1 and CDR2: SGHAT and FQNNGV. The CDR3 length is 13 residues. The variable domain in full, completed from reference TRBV11-2 and TRBJ1-2, reads EAGVAQSPRYKIIEKRQSVAFWCNPISGHATLYWYQQILGQGPKLLIQFQNNGVVDDSQLPKDRFSAERLKGVDSTLKIQPAKLEDSAVYLCASSLGQYYGYTFGSGTRLTVV.

The chain recombines TRBV7-9 with TRBJ1-1; D gene uncertain. This CDR3 is built from 12 residues. With 1 base removed from V and 10 bases from J, the gap between germline ends came to 10 bases. Germline CDR1 and CDR2: SEHNR and FQNEAQ (reference sequence). The CDR3 coding sequence is TGTGCCAGCAGCTTAGAGGGTGTGGGAGCTTTCTTT. Translated: CASSLEGVGAFF.

As DNA, the CDR3 is TGTGCCAGCAGCTCCCATAGCGGGCGGGCCGGCAGTGGCTACACCTTC. Its protein is CASSSHSGRAGSGYTF. V and J are TRBV7-9 and TRBJ1-2; no definite D call. Germline V gives CDR1 SEHNR, CDR2 FQNEAQ (reference sequence). The CDR3 extends over 16 amino acids. Trimming pared 4 bases from V and 7 bases from J, leaving 22 bases between.

The J gene is TRBJ2-1, the V gene TRBV29-1, with a weak D call TRBD2 (6 bases). Trimming shortened V by 7 bases and J by 7 bases, and 17 bases separated the two germline ends. In germline, CDR1 is SQVTM, CDR2 ANQGSEA. The CDR3 covers 13 residues. In DNA, the CDR3 is TGCAGCGGGAGTGGGGGGTCCAGGAATGAGCAGTTCTTC. The encoded protein is CSGSGGSRNEQFF.

The J gene is TRBJ2-5, the V gene TRBV5-1; 8 nucleotides match TRBD2. The CDR3 extends over 16 amino acids. V shed 6 bases and J 2 bases; nucleotides not matched to a gene: 12. Germline CDR1 is SGHRS and CDR2 is YFSETQ. The DNA for the CDR3 is TGCGCCAGCACCCGGGGGGGCAGTTACTGGCAAGAGACCCAGTACTTC. As protein: CASTRGGSYWQETQYF. Supplemented by reference TRBV5-1 and TRBJ2-5, the full variable domain reads KAGVTQTPRYLIKTRGQQVTLSCSPISGHRSVSWYQQTPGQGLQFLFEYFSETQRNKGNFPGRFSGRQFSNSRSEMNVSTLELGDSALYLCASTRGGSYWQETQYFGPGTRLLVL.